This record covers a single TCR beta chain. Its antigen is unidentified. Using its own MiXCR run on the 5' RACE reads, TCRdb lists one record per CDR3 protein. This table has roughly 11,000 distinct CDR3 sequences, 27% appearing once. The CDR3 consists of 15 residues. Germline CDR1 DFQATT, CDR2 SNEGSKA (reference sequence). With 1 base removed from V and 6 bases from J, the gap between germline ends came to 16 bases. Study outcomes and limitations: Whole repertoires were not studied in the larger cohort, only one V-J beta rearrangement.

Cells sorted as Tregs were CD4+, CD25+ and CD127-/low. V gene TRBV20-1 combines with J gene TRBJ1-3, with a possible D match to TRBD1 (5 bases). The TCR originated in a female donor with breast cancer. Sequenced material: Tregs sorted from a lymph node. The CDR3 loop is CSARGESGAKNTIYF. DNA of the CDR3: TGCAGTGCTAGAGGGGAGTCCGGGGCTAAAAACACCATATATTTT.